The clone carrying this TCR beta chain was seen a few times. The source of the sample is a study of blood T cell repertoires in COVID-19. Sequencing was performed with immunoSEQ multiplex PCR; in TCRdb, only in-frame clones are kept and a portion is missing. The sample lists fewer than 50,000 clones, around 90% occurring once. CDR3 length: 16 amino acids. Germline V lookup: CDR1 SGHAT, CDR2 FQNNGV. V lost 4 bases and J lost 8; bases outside the gene matches: 9. The source is a man aged 50 to 60 with COVID-19, enrolled during active disease. The chain is built from TRBV11-2 and TRBJ1-6; 9 nucleotides align to TRBD1. The specimen sequenced was peripheral blood. Here the CDR3 reads CASSSTGQGRHSPLHF. CDR3 in DNA: TGTGCCAGCAGCTCGACGGGACAGGGTAGACATTCACCCCTCCACTTT.